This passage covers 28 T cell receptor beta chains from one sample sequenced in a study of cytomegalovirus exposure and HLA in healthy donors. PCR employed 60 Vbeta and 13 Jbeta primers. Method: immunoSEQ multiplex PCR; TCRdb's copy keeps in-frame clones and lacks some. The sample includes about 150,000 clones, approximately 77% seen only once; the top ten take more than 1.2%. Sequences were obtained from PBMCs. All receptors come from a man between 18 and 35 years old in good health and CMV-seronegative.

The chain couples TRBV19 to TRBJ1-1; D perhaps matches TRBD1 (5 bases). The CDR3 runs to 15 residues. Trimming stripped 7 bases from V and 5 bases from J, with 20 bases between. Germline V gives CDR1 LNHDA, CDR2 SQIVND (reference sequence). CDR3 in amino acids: CASTDPLGGVTEAFF. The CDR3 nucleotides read TGTGCCAGTACCGACCCCCTCGGGGGGGTTACTGAAGCTTTCTTT.

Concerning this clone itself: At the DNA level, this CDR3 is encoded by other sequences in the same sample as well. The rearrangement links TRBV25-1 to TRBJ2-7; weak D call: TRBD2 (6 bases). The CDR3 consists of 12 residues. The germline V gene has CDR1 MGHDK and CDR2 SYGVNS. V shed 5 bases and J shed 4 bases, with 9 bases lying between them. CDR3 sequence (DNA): TGTGCCAGCAGTCGGGGGTCATACGAGCAGTACTTC. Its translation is CASSRGSYEQYF.

The CDR3 is CASSPSDPGEGGYTF. The CDR3 DNA follows: TGTGCCAGCAGTCCCTCTGACCCAGGGGAGGGGGGCTACACCTTC. The V and J genes are TRBV6-1 and TRBJ1-2; tentatively, D is TRBD1 (6 bases). V lost 5 bases to trimming and J lost 8 bases, with 21 bases between them. Germline V gives CDR1 MNHNS, CDR2 SASEGT. The length of the CDR3 is 15 residues.

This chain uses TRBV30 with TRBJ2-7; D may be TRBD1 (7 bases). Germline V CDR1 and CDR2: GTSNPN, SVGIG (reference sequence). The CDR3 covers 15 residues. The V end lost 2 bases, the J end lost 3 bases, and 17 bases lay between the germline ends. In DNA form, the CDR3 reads TGTGCCTGGAGTCCCAGGGGGGAAGCGGGCTACGAGCAGTACTTC. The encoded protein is CAWSPRGEAGYEQYF.

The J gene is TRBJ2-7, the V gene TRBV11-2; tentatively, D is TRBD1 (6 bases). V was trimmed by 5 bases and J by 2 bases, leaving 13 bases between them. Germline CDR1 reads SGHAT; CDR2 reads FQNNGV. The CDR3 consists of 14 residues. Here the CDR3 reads CASSQPGHTYEQYF. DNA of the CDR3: TGTGCCAGCAGCCAACCGGGACATACCTACGAGCAGTACTTC.

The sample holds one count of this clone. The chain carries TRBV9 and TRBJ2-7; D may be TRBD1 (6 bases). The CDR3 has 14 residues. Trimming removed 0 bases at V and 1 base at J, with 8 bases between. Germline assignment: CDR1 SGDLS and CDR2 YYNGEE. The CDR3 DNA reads TGTGCCAGCAGCGTAGAGGACAGTTCCTACGAGCAGTACTTC. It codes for CASSVEDSSYEQYF.

The CDR3 spells CASSTPGVSYEQYF. CDR3 nucleotide sequence: TGTGCCAGCTCCACTCCAGGGGTTTCGTACGAGCAGTACTTC. The V gene is TRBV28, the J gene TRBJ2-7; tentatively, D is TRBD1 (6 bases). There are 14 residues in the CDR3. Germline CDR1 is MDHEN and CDR2 is SYDVKM. Trimming stripped 8 bases from V and 4 bases from J, with 18 bases between.

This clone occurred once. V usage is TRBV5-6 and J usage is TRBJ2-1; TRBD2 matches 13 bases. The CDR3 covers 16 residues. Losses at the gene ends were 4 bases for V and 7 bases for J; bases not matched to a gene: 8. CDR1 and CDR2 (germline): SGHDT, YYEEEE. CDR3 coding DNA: TGTGCCAGCAGCCCCGACGGGACTAGCGGGACGAATGAGCAGTTCTTC. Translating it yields CASSPDGTSGTNEQFF.

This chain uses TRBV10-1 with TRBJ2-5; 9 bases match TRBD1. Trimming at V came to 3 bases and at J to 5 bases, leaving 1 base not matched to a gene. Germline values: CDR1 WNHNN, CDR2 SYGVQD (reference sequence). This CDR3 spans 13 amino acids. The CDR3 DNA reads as TGCGCCAGCAGTGAAGACAGGGGGGAGACCCAGTACTTC. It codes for CASSEDRGETQYF.

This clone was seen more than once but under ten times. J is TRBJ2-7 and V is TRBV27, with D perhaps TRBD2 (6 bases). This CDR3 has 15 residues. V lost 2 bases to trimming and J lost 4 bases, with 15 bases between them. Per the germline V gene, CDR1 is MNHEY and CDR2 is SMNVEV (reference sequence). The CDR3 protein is CASSLEAGGGYEQYF. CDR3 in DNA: TGTGCCAGCAGTTTAGAGGCAGGCGGAGGGTACGAGCAGTACTTC.

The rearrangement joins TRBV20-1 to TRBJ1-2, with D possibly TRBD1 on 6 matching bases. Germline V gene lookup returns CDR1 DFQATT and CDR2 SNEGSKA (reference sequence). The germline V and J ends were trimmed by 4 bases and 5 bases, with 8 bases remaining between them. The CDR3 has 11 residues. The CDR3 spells CSATTGYGYTF. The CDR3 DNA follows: TGCAGTGCTACAACAGGGTATGGCTACACCTTC.

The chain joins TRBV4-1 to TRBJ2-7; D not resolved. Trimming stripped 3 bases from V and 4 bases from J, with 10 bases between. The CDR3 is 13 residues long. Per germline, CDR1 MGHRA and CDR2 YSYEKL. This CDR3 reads CASSHGRLYEQYF. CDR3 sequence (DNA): TGCGCCAGCAGCCATGGGCGTTTGTACGAGCAGTACTTC.

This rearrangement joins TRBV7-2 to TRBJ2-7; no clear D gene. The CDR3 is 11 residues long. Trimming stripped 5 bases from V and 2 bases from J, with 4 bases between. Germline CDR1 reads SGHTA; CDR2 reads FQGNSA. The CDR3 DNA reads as TGTGCCAGCAGCGCGGCCTACGAGCAGTACTTC. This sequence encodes CASSAAYEQYF.

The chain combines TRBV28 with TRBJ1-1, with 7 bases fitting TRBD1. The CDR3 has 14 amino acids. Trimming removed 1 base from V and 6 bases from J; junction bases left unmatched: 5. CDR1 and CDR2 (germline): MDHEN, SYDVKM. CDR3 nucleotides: TGTGCCAGCAGTTTATCCCCTCAGGGGGCTGAAGCTTTCTTT. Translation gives CASSLSPQGAEAFF.

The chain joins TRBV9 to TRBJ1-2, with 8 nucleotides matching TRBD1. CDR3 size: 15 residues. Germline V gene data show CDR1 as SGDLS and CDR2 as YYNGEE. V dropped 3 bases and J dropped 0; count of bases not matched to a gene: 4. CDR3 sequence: CASSDRDRTNYGYTF. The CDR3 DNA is TGTGCCAGCAGCGACCGGGACAGGACTAACTATGGCTACACCTTC.

The CDR3: CASSEGLAGDNEQFF. CDR3 in DNA: TGCGCCAGCAGTGAGGGACTAGCGGGAGACAATGAGCAGTTCTTC. The gene calls are TRBV10-1 and TRBJ2-1; 13 bases align to TRBD2. The CDR3 contains 15 residues. Germline V gene data show CDR1 as WNHNN and CDR2 as SYGVQD (reference sequence). The trim removed 2 bases at V and 5 bases at J, leaving 0 bases unmatched.

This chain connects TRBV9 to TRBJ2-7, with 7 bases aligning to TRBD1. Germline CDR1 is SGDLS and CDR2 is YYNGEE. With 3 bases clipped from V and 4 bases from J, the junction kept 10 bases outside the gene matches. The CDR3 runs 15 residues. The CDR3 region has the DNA TGTGCCAGCAGCGCATCACCGGGACAGAGTTACGAGCAGTACTTC. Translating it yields CASSASPGQSYEQYF.

CDR3 sequence: CASSERQSTADTQYF. The CDR3 bases are TGTGCCAGCAGTGAGAGACAGTCCACGGCAGATACGCAGTATTTT. The chain carries TRBV6-4 and TRBJ2-3; possible D gene TRBD1, 5 bases. The CDR3 loop spans 15 amino acids. The V and J ends lost 3 bases and 4 bases respectively, with 14 bases between them. The germline V gene encodes CDR1 MRHNA and CDR2 SNTAGT.

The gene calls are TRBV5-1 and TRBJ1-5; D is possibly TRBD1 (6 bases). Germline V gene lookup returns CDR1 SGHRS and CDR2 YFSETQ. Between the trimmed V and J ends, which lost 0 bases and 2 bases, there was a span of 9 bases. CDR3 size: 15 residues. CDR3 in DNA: TGCGCCAGCAGCTTGGCAGGGGTGGGCAATCAGCCCCAGCATTTT. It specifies CASSLAGVGNQPQHF.

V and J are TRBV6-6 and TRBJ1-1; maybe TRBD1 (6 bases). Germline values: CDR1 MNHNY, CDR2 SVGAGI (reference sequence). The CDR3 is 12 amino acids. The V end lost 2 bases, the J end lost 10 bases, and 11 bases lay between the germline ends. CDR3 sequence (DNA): TGTGCCAGCAGTTACCACAGGGAGGGAGCTTTCTTT. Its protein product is CASSYHREGAFF.

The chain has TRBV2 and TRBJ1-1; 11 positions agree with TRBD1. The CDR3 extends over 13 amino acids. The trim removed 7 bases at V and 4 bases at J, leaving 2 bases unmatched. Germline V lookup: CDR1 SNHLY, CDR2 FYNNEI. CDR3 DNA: TGTGCCAGCATGGGGACAGGGGGCACTGAAGCTTTCTTT. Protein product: CASMGTGGTEAFF.

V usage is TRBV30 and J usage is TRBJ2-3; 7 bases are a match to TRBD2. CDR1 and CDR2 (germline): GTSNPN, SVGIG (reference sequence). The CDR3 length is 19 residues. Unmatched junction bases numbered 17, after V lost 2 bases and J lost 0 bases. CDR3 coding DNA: TGTGCCTGGAGTTATGACGGGGGGTTTTCGCCGCCTAGCACAGATACGCAGTATTTT. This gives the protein CAWSYDGGFSPPSTDTQYF.

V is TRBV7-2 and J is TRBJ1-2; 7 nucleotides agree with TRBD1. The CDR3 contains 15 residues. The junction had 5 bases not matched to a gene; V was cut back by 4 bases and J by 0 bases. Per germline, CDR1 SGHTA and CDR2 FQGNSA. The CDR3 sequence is CASSSYRGTNYGYTF. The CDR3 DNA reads TGTGCCAGCAGCTCGTACAGGGGAACTAACTATGGCTACACCTTC.

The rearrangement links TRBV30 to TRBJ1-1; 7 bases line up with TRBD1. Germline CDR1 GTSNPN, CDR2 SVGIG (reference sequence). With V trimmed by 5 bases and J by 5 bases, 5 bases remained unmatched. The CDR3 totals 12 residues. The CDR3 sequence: CAWDPTGTEAFF. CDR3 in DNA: TGTGCCTGGGACCCGACAGGGACTGAAGCTTTCTTT. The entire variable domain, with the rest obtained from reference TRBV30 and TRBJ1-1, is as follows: SQTIHQWPATLVQPVGSPLSLECTVEGTSNPNLYWYRQAAGRGLQLLFYSVGIGQISSEVPQNLSASRPQDRQFILSSKKLLLSDSGFYLCAWDPTGTEAFFGQGTRLTVV.

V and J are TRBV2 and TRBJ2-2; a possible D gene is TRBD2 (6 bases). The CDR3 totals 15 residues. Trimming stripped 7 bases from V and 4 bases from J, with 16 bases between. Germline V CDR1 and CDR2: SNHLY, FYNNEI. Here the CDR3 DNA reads TGTGCCAGCACTGTAGCGGAGAGAATCACCGGGGAGCTGTTTTTT. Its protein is CASTVAERITGELFF.

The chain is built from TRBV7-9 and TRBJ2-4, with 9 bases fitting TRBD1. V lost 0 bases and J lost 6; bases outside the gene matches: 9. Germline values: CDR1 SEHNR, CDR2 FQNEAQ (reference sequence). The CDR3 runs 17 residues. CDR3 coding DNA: TGTGCCAGCAGCTTAGCGGGGGGGACAGGGTCGGCAAACATTCAGTACTTC. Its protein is CASSLAGGTGSANIQYF.

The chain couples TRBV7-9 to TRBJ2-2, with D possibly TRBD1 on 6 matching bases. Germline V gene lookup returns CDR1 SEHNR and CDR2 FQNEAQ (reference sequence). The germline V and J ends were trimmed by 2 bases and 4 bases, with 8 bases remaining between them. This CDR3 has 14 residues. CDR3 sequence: CASSLRGSTGELFF. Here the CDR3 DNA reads TGTGCCAGCAGCTTAAGGGGGAGCACCGGGGAGCTGTTTTTT.

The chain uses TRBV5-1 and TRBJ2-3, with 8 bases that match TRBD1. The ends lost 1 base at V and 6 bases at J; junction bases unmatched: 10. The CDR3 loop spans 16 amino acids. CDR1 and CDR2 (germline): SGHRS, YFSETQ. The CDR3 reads CASSLWTGRMADTQYF. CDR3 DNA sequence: TGCGCCAGCAGCTTGTGGACAGGGAGGATGGCTGATACGCAGTATTTT. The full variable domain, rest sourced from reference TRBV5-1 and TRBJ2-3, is KAGVTQTPRYLIKTRGQQVTLSCSPISGHRSVSWYQQTPGQGLQFLFEYFSETQRNKGNFPGRFSGRQFSNSRSEMNVSTLELGDSALYLCASSLWTGRMADTQYFGPGTRLTVL.